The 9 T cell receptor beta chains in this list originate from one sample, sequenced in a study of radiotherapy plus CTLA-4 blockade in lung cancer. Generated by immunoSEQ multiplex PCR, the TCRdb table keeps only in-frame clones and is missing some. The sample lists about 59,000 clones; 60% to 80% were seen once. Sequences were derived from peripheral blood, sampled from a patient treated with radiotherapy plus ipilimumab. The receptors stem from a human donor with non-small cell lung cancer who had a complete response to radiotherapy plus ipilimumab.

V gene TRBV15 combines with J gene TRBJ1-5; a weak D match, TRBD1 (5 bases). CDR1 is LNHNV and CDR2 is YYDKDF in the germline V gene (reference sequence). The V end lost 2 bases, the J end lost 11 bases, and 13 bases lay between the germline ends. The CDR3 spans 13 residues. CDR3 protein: CATSRPGVTTQHF. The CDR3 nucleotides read TGTGCCACCAGCAGACCGGGGGTAACGACCCAGCATTTT.

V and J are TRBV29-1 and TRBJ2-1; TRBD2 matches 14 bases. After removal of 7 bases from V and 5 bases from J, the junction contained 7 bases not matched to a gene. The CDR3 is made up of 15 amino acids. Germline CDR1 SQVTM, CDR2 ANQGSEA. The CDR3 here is CSGGLAGVLDNEQFF. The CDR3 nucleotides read TGCAGCGGGGGACTAGCGGGAGTTCTCGACAATGAGCAGTTCTTC.

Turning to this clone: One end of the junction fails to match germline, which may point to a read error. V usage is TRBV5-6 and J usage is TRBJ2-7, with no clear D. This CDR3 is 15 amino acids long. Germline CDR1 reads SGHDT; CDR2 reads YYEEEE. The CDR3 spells CASSQDPSVYYEQYF. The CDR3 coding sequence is TGCGCCAGCAGCCAAGATCCGAGCGTTTACTACGAGCAGTACTTC. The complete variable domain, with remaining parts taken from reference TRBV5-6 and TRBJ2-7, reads DAGVTQSPTHLIKTRGQQVTLRCSPKSGHDTVSWYQQALGQGPQFIFQYYEEEERQRGNFPDRFSGHQFPNYSSELNVNALLLGDSALYLCASSQDPSVYYEQYFGPGTRLTVT.

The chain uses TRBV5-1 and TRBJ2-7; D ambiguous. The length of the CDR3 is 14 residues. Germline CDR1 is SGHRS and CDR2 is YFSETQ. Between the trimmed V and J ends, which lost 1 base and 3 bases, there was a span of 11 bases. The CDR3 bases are TGCGCCAGCAGCTTGTCCCCAGATCGCTACGAGCAGTACTTC. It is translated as CASSLSPDRYEQYF.

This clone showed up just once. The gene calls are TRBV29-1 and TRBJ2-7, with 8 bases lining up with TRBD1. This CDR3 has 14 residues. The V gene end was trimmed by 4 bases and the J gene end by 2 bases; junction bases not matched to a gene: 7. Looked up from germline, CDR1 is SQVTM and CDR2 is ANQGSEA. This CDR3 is CSVGGTGGPYEQYF. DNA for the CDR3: TGCAGCGTTGGGGGAACAGGGGGTCCCTACGAGCAGTACTTC.

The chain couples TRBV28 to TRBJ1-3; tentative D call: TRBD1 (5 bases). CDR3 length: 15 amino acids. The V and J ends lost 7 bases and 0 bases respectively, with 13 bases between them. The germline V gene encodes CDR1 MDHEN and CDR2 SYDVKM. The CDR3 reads CASNVQAPSGNTIYF. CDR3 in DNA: TGTGCCAGCAACGTACAGGCCCCCTCTGGAAACACCATATATTTT.

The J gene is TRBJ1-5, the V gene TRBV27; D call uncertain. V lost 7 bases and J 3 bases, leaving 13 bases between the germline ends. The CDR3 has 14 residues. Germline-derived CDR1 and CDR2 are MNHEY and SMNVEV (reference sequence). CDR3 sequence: CASTEAGNNQPQHF. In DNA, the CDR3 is TGTGCCAGCACGGAGGCAGGCAACAATCAGCCCCAGCATTTT.

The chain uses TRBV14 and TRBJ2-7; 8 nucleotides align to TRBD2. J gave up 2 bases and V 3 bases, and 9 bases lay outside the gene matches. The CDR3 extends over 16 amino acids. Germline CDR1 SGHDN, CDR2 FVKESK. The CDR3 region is CASSQLFGTRTYEQYF. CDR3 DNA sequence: TGTGCCAGCAGCCAGCTATTCGGGACTAGAACCTACGAGCAGTACTTC.

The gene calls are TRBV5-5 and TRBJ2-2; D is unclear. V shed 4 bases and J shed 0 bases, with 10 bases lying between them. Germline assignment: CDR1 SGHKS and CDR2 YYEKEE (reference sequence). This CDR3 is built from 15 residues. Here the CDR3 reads CASSPVAANTGELFF. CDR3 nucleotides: TGTGCCAGCAGCCCTGTGGCGGCGAACACCGGGGAGCTGTTTTTT.